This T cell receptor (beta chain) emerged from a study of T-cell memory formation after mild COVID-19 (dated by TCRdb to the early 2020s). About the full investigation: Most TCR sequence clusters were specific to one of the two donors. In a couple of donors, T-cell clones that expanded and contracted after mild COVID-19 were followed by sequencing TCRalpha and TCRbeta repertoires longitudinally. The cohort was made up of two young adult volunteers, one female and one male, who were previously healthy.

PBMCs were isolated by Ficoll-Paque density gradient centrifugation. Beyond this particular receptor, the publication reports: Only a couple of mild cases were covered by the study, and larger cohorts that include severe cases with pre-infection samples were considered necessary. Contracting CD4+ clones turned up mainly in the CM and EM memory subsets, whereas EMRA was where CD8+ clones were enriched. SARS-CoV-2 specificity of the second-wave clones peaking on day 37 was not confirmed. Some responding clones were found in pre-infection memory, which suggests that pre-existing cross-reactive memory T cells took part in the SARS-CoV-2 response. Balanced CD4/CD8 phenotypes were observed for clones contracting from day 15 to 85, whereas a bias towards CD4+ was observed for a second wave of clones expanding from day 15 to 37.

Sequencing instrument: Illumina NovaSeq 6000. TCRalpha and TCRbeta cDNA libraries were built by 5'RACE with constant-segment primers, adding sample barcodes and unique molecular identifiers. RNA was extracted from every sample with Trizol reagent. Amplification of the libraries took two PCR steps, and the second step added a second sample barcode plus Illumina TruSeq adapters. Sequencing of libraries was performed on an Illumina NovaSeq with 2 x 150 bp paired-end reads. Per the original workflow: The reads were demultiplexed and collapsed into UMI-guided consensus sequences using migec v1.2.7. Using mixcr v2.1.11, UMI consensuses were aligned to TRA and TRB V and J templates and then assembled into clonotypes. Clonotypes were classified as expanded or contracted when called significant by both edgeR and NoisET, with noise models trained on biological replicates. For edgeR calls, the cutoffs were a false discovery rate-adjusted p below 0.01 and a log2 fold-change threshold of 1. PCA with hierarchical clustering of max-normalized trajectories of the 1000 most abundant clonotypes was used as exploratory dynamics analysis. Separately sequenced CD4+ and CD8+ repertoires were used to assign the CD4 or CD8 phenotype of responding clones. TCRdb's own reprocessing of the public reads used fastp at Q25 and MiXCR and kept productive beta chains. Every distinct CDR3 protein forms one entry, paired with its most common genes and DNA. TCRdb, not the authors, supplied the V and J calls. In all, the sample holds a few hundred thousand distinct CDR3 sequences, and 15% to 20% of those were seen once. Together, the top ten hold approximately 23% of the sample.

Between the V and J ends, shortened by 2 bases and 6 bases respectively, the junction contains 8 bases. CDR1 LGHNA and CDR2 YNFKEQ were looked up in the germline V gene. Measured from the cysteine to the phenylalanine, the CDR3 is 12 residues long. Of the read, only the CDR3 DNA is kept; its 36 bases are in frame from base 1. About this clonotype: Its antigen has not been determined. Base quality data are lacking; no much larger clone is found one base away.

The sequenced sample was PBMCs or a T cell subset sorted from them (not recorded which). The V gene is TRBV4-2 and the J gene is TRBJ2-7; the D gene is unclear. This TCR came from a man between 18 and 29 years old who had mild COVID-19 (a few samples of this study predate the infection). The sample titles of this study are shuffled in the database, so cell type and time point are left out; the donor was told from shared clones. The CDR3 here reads CASSQSQGEQYF. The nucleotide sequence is TGTGCCAGCAGCCAATCACAAGGCGAGCAGTACTTC.